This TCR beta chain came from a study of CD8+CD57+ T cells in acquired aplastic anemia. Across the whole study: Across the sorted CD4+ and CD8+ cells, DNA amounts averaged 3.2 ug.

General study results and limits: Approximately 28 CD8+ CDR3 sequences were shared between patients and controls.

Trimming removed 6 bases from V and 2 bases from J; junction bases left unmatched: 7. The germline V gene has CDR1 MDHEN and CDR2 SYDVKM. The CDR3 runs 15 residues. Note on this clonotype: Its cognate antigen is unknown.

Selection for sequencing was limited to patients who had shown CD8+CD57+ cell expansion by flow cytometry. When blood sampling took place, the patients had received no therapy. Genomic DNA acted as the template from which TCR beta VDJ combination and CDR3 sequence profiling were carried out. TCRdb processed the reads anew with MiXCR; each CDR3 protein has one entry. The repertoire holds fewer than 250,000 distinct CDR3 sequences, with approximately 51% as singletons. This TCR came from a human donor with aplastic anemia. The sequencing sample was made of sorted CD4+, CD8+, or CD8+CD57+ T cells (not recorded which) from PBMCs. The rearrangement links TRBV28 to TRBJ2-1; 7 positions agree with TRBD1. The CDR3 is CASRGEGAPYNEQFF. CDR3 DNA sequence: TGTGCCAGCAGGGGCGAGGGGGCCCCCTACAATGAGCAGTTCTTC.